This T cell receptor beta chain was obtained from a study of regulatory T cells in long-lasting Graves disease. This clonotype was seen a few times. Antigen unknown. This may be a read error, as it is one base from a much larger clone. The conserved phenylalanine or tryptophan is not found at the CDR3 terminus, so this likely reflects a read error. This CDR3 contains 13 residues. Germline loops: CDR1 GTSNPN, CDR2 SVGIG (reference sequence). Between the trimmed V and J ends, which lost 4 bases and 6 bases, there was a span of 15 bases. Time point specified: newly diagnosed GD, antithyroid drugs for less than 3 months. Isolated PBMC RNA provided the starting material for the TCR library. Combining iRepertoire HTBI primers with Arm-PCR of CDR3 regions, the authors built TCR beta libraries. TCRdb processed the multiplex PCR reads anew with MiXCR; each CDR3 protein has one entry. The repertoire holds around 470,000 distinct CDR3 sequences, with roughly 15% as singletons.

Study outcomes and limitations: Persistent disease exhibited a predilection for TRBV28, TRBJ1-2 and TRBJ2-5. Persistent Graves' patients had lower TCR diversity than newly diagnosed ones.

These data are also associated with another study on T cells in Graves' hyperthyroidism and ophthalmopathy. That paper states: A 13 V-J signature model discriminated ophthalmopathy versus stable hyperthyroidism.

The sequences come from peripheral blood mononuclear cells (PBMCs), collected at new diagnosis, from a patient treated with antithyroid drugs. This clonotype was obtained from a woman between 45 and 60 years old with Graves disease. The V call is TRBV30, the J call TRBJ1-2, with D tentatively TRBD1 (6 bases). CDR3 region: CAWIPGTSNGYTL. The CDR3 bases are TGTGCCTGGATCCCTGGGACATCGAATGGCTACACCCTC.